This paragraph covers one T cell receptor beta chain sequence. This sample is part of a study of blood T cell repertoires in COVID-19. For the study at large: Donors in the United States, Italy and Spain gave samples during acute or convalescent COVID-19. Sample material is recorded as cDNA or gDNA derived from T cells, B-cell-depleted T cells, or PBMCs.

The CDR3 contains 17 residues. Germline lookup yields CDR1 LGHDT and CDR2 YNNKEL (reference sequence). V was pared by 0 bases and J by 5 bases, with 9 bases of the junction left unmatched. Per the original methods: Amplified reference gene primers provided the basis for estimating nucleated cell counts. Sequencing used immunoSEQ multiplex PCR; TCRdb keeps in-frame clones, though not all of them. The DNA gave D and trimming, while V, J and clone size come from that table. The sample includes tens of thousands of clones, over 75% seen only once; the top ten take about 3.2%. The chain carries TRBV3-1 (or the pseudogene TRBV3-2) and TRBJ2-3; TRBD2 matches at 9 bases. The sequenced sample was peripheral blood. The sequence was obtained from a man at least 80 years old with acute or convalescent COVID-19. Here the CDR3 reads CASSQDGLAGAGDTQYF. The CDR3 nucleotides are TGTGCCAGCAGCCAAGATGGGTTAGCGGGAGCTGGAGATACGCAGTATTTT.